The source of this T cell receptor (beta chain) is a study of blood T cell repertoires in COVID-19. Study overall: Sources were T cells, B-cell-depleted T cells, or PBMCs; the material itself was cDNA or gDNA.

The CDR3 is 16 residues long. The V gene's germline CDR1 is KGHSH and CDR2 LQKENI. V shed 6 bases and J 6 bases; nucleotides not matched to a gene: 13. In the authors' methods: Amplified reference gene primers provided the basis for estimating nucleated cell counts. Generated by immunoSEQ multiplex PCR, the TCRdb table keeps only in-frame clones and is missing some. V, J and clone size are those of that table, while D and trimming were read from the DNA. The sample records roughly 9,600 clones, 81% being singletons. Source material: peripheral blood. This rearrangement joins TRBV18 to TRBJ2-1; 8 bases agree with TRBD2. This receptor was taken from a man aged 55 to 70 with active COVID-19. CDR3 sequence reads: CASSPYGTRRGNEQFF. The CDR3 DNA reads TGTGCCAGCTCTCCTTACGGGACTAGGAGGGGCAATGAGCAGTTCTTC.